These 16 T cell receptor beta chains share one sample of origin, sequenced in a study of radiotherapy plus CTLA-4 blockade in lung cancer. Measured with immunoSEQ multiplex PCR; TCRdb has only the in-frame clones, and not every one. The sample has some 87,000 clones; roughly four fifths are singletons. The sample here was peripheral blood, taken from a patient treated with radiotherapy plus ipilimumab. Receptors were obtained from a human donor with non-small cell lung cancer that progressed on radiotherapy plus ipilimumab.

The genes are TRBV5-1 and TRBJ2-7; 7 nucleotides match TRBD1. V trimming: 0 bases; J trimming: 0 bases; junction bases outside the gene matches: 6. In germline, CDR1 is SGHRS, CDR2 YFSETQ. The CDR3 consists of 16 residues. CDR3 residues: CASSLGQGSISYEQYF. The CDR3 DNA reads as TGCGCCAGCAGCTTGGGACAGGGCTCCATCTCCTACGAGCAGTACTTC.

The CDR3: CASRDGGNSPLHF. The CDR3 coding sequence is TGTGCCAGCAGAGATGGGGGAAATTCACCCCTCCACTTT. The chain couples TRBV27 to TRBJ1-6, with D perhaps matching TRBD1 (5 bases). The CDR3 is made up of 13 amino acids. Germline assignment: CDR1 MNHEY and CDR2 SMNVEV (reference sequence). Deletions cut 6 bases from V and 7 bases from J, with 10 bases between.

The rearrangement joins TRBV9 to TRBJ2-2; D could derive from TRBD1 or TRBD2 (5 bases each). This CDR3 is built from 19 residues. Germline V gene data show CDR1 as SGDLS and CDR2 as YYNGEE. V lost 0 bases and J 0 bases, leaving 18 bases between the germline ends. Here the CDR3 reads CASSVGLGRLIPNTGELFF. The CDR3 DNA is TGTGCCAGCAGCGTAGGATTGGGACGGCTTATCCCGAACACCGGGGAGCTGTTTTTT.

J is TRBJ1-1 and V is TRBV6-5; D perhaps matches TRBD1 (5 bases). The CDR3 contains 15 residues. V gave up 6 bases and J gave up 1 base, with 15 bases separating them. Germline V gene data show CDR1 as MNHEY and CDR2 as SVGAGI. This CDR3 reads CASRGWAGRNTEAFF. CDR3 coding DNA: TGTGCCAGCAGGGGGTGGGCAGGGAGGAACACTGAAGCTTTCTTT.

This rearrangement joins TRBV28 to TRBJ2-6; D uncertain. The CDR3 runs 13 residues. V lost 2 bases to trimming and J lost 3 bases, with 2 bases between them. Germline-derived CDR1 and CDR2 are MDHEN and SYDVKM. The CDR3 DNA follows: TGTGCCAGCAGTTTAGATGGGGCCAACGTCCTGACTTTC. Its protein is CASSLDGANVLTF.

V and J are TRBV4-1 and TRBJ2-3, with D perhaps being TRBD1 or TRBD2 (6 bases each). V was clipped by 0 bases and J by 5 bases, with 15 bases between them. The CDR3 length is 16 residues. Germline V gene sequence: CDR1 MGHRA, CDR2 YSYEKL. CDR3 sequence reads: CASSQDEPGAQDTQYF. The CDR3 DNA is TGCGCCAGCAGCCAAGATGAGCCGGGGGCCCAAGATACGCAGTATTTT.

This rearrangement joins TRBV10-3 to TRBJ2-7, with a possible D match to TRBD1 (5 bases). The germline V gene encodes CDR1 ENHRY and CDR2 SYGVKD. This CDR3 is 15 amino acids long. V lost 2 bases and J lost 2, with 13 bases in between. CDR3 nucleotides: TGTGCCATCAGTGAGGTCGACAGATACCCCTACGAGCAGTACTTC. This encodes CAISEVDRYPYEQYF.

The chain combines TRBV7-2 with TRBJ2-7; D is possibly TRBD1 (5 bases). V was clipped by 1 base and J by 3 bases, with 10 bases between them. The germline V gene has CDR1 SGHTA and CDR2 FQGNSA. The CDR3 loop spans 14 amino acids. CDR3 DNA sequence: TGTGCCAGCAGCTTAGGGGGCGGATTCTACGAGCAGTACTTC. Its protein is CASSLGGGFYEQYF.

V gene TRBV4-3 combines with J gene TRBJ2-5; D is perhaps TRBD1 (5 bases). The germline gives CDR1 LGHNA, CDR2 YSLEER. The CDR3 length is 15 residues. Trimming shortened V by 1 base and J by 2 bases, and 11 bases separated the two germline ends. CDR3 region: CASSQVLSGQETQYF. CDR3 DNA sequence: TGCGCCAGCAGCCAAGTACTTTCAGGGCAAGAGACCCAGTACTTC.

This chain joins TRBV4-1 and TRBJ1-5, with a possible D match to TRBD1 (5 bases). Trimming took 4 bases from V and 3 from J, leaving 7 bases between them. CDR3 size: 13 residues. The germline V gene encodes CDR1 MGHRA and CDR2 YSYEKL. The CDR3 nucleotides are TGCGCCAGCAGCCTACAGGACAATCAGCCCCAGCATTTT. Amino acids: CASSLQDNQPQHF.

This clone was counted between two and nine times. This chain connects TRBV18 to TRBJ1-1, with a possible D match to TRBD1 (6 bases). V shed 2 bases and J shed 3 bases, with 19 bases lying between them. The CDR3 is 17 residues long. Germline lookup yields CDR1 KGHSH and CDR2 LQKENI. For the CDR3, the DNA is TGTGCCAGCTCACCAACGAGGGACAATCTACGGGACACTGAAGCTTTCTTT. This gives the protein CASSPTRDNLRDTEAFF. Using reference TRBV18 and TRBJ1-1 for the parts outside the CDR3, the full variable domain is NAGVMQNPRHLVRRRGQEARLRCSPMKGHSHVYWYRQLPEEGLKFMVYLQKENIIDESGMPKERFSAEFPKEGPSILRIQQVVRGDSAAYFCASSPTRDNLRDTEAFFGQGTRLTVV.

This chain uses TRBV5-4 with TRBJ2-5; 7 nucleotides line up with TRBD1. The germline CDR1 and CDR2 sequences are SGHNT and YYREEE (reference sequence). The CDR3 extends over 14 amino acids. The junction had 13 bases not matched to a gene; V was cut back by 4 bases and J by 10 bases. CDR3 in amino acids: CASSRDSGSGGQYF. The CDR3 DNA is TGTGCCAGCAGCCGGGACAGCGGTTCCGGAGGCCAGTACTTC.

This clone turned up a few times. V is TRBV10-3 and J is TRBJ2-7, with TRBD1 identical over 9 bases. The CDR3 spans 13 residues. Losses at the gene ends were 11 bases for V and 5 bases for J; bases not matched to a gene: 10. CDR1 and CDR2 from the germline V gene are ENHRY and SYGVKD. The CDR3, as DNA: TGTGCCTCTCAGGGACAGGGAGGACACGAGCAGTACTTC. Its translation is CASQGQGGHEQYF.

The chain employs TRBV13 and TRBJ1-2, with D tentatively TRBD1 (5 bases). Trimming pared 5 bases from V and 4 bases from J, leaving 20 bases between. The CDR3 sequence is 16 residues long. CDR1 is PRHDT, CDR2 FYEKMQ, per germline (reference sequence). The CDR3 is CASSDLGGERGYGYTF. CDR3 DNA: TGTGCCAGCAGCGACCTGGGCGGGGAAAGGGGCTATGGCTACACCTTC.

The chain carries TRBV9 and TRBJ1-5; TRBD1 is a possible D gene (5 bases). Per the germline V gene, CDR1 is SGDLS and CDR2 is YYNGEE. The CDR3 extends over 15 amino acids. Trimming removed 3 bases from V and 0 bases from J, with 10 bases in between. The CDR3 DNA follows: TGTGCCAGCAGCGAGGGGCCCCATAGCAATCAGCCCCAGCATTTT. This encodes CASSEGPHSNQPQHF.

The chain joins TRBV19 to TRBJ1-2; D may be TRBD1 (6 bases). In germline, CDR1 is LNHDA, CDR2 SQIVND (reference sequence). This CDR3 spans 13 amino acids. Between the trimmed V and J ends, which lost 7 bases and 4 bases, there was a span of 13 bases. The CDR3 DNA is TGTGCCAGTACTTTGGGCAGGGGCTATGGCTACACCTTC. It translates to CASTLGRGYGYTF.